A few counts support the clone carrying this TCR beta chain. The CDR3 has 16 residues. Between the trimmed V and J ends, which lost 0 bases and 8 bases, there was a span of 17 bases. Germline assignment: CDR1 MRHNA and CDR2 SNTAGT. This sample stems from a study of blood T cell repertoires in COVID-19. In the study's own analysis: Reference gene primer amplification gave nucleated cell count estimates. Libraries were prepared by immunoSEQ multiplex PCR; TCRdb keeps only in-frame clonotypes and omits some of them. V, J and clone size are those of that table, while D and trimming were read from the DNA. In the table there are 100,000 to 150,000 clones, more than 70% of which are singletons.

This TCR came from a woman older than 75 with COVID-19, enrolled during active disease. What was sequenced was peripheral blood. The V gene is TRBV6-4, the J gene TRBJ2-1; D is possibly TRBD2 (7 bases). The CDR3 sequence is CASSDSGGGPSHEQFF. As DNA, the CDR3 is TGTGCCAGCAGTGACTCAGGGGGAGGGCCGTCTCATGAGCAGTTCTTC.